The 4 T cell receptor beta chains reported below all come from one sample, sequenced in a study of brain T cells in children with intractable seizures. TCRdb's table, derived via immunoSEQ multiplex PCR, lists solely in-frame clones and lacks some. The sample lists 340,000 or so clones; over 90% were seen once. The time point was: blood from clinic visit 5 months post-surgery; TSC patient then seizure free. The source was peripheral blood, collected 4 to 5 months after surgery. The source of these receptors is a boy younger than two with tuberous sclerosis and intractable seizures.

V usage is TRBV4-1 and J usage is TRBJ2-1, with 13 nucleotides matching TRBD2. V was clipped by 3 bases and J by 0 bases; unmatched bases: 11. This CDR3 has 20 amino acids. Per the germline V gene, CDR1 is MGHRA and CDR2 is YSYEKL. The CDR3 DNA reads as TGCGCCAGCAGCCAGGGCCCCGGGACTAGCGGGGTGAGCTCCTACAATGAGCAGTTCTTC. The encoded protein is CASSQGPGTSGVSSYNEQFF.

With respect to this clone: The same CDR3 also results from other DNA sequences found in this sample. V gene TRBV6-5 combines with J gene TRBJ2-7; possibly TRBD2 for D (5 bases). Trimming pared 8 bases from V and 2 bases from J, leaving 16 bases between. This CDR3 region has 14 residues. Germline V gene data show CDR1 as MNHEY and CDR2 as SVGAGI. The CDR3 here is CASRPDYFPYEQYF. The CDR3 nucleotides read TGTGCCAGCCGTCCCGACTATTTCCCCTACGAGCAGTACTTC.

The chain recombines TRBV5-4 with TRBJ2-5; tentative D call: TRBD1 (7 bases). Trimming removed 2 bases from V and 7 bases from J, with 18 bases in between. This CDR3 has 15 amino acids. From germline, CDR1 is SGHNT and CDR2 YYREEE (reference sequence). Here the CDR3 reads CASSFMEGAVGTQYF. The CDR3 DNA sequence: TGTGCCAGCAGCTTTATGGAGGGGGCTGTGGGGACCCAGTACTTC. The whole variable domain, remainder taken from reference TRBV5-4 and TRBJ2-5, is ETGVTQSPTHLIKTRGQQVTLRCSSQSGHNTVSWYQQALGQGPQFIFQYYREEENGRGNFPPRFSGLQFPNYSSELNVNALELDDSALYLCASSFMEGAVGTQYFGPGTRLLVL.

The chain combines TRBV5-1 with TRBJ2-5; TRBD2 agrees at 7 bases. This CDR3 region has 13 residues. V lost 5 bases to trimming and J lost 3 bases; unmatched junction nucleotides: 4. Looked up from germline, CDR1 is SGHRS and CDR2 is YFSETQ. The CDR3 DNA follows: TGCGCCAGCAGGGCGAGCGGGGAAGAGACCCAGTACTTC. As protein: CASRASGEETQYF.